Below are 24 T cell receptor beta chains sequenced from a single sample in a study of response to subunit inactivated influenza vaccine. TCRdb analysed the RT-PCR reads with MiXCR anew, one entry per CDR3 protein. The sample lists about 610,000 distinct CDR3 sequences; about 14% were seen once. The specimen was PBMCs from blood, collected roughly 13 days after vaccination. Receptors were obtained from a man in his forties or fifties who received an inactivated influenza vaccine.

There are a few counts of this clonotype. The CDR3 loop reads CASRGGSPDTQYF. CDR3 DNA: TGTGCCAGCCGTGGCGGGAGCCCAGATACGCAGTATTTT. The chain uses TRBV6-2 or TRBV6-3 and TRBJ2-3, with TRBD2 identical over 7 bases. The CDR3 loop spans 13 amino acids. V shed 8 bases and J 4 bases; nucleotides not matched to a gene: 6. Germline V gene data show CDR1 as MNHEY and CDR2 as SVGEGT.

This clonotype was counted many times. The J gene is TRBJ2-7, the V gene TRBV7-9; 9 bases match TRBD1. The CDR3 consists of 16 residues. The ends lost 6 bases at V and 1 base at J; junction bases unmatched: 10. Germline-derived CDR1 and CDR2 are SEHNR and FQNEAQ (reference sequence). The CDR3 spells CASRLISGTGSYEQYF. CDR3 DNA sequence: TGTGCCAGCAGACTTATATCCGGGACAGGGTCCTACGAGCAGTACTTC.

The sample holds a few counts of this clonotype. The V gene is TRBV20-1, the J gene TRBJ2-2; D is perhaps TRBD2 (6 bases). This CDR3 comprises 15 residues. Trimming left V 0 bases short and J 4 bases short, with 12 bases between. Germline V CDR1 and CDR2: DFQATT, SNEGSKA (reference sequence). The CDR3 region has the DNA TGCAGTGCTAGAGAGGGACTCGACTTCACCGGGGAGCTGTTTTTT. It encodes CSAREGLDFTGELFF.

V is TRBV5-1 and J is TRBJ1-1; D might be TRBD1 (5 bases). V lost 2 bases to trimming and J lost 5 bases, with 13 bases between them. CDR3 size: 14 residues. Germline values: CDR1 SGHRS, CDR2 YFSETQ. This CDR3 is CASSFDGARTEAFF. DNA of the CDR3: TGCGCCAGCAGCTTCGACGGGGCGAGGACTGAAGCTTTCTTT.

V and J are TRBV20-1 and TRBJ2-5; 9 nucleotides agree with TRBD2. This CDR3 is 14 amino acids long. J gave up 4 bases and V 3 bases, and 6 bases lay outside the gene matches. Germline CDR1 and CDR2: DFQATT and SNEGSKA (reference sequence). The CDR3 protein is CSASLAGIGETQYF. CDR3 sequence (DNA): TGCAGTGCTAGCCTAGCGGGAATCGGAGAGACCCAGTACTTC.

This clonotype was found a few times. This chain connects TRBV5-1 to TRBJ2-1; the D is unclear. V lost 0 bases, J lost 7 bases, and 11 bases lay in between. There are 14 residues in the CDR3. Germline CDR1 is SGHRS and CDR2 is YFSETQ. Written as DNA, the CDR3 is TGCGCCAGCAGCTTGGGTCCTGTCCGGAATGAGCAGTTCTTC. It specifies CASSLGPVRNEQFF.

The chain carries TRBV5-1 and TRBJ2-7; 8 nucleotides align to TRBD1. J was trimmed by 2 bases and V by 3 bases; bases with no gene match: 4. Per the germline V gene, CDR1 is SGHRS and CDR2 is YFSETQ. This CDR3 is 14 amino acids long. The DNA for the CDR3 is TGCGCCAGCAGCTCGGACAGGGATCCCTACGAGCAGTACTTC. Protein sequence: CASSSDRDPYEQYF.

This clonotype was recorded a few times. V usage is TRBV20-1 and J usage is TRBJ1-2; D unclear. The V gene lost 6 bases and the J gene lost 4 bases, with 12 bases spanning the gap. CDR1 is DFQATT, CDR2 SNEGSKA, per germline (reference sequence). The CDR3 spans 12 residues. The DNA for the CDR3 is TGCAGTGCCGCCGACATAGCCTATGGCTACACCTTC. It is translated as CSAADIAYGYTF.

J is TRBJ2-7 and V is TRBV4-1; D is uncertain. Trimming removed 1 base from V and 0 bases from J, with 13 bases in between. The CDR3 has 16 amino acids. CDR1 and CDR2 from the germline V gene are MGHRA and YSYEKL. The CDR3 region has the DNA TGCGCCAGCAGCCAAGGGCCAGGTCTTAGCTCCTACGAGCAGTACTTC. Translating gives CASSQGPGLSSYEQYF.

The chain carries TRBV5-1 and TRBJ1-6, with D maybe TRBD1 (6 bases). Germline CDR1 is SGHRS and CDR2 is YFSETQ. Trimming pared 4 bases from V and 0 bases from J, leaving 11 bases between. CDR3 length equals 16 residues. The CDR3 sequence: CASSRDMFSYNSPLHF. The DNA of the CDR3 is TGCGCCAGCAGCCGGGACATGTTCTCCTATAATTCACCCCTCCACTTT.

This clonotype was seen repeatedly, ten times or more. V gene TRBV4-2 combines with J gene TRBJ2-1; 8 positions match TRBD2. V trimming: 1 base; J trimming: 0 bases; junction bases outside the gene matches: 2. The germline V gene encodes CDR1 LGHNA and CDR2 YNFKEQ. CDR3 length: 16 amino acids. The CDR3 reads CASSQAGGSSYNEQFF. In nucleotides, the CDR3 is TGTGCCAGCAGCCAAGCGGGGGGGAGCTCCTACAATGAGCAGTTCTTC.

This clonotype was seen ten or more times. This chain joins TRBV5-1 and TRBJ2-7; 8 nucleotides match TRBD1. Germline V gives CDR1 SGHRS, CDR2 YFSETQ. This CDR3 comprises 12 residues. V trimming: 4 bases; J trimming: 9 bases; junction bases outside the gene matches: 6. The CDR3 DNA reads TGCGCCAGCAGCCTAGGACAGGGCGGGCAGTACTTC. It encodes CASSLGQGGQYF.

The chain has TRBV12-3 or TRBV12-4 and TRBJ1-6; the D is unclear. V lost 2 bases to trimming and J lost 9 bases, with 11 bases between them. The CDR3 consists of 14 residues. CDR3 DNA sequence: TGTGCCAGCAGTTTACGGGGTATGAGTTCACCCCTCCACTTT. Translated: CASSLRGMSSPLHF.

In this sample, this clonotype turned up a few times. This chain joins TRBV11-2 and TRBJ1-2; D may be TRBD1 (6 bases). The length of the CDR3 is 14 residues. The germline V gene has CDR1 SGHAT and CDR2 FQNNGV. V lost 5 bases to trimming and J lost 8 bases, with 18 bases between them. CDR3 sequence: CASSPGAGRRGYTF. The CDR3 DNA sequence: TGTGCCAGCAGCCCAGGGGCCGGGCGTCGAGGCTACACCTTC.

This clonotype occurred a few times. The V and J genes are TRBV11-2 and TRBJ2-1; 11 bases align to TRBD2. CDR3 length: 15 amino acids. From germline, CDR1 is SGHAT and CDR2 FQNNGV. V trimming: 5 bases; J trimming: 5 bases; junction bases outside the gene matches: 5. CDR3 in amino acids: CASSLAGGRNNEQFF. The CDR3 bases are TGTGCCAGCAGCCTAGCGGGGGGCAGAAACAATGAGCAGTTCTTC. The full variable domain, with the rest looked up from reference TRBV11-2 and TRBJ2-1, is EAGVAQSPRYKIIEKRQSVAFWCNPISGHATLYWYQQILGQGPKLLIQFQNNGVVDDSQLPKDRFSAERLKGVDSTLKIQPAKLEDSAVYLCASSLAGGRNNEQFFGPGTRLTVL.

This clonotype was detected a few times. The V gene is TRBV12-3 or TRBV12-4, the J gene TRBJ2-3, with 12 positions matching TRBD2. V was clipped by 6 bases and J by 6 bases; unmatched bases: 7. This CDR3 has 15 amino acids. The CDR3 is CASSATSGGRDTQYF. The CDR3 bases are TGTGCCAGCAGCGCTACTAGCGGGGGGAGGGATACGCAGTATTTT.

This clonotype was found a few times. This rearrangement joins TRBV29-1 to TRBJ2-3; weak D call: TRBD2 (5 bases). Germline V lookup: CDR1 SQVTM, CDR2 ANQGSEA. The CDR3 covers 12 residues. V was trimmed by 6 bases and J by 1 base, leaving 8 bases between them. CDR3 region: CSVLRGTDTQYF. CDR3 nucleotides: TGCAGCGTCCTGAGGGGCACAGATACGCAGTATTTT.

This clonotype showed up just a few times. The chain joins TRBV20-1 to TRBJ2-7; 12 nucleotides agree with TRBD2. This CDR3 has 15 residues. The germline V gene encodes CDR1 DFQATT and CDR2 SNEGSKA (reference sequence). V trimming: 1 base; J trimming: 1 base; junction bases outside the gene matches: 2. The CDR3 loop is CSARVTSGGSYEQYF. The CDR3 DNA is TGCAGTGCTAGAGTGACTAGCGGGGGATCCTACGAGCAGTACTTC.

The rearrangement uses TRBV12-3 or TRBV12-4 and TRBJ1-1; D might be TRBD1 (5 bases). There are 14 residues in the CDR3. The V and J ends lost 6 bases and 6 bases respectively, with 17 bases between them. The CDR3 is CASSLWGEGAEAFF. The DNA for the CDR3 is TGTGCCAGCAGCCTCTGGGGGGAGGGTGCTGAAGCTTTCTTT.

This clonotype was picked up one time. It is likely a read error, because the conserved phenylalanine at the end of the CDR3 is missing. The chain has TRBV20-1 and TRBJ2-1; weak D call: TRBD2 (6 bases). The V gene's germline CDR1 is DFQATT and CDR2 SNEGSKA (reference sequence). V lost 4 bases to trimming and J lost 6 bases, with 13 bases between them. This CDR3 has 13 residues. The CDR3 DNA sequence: TGCAGTGCTACCCCGCCTAGCGCCAATGAGCAGTTCATC. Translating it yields CSATPPSANEQFI.

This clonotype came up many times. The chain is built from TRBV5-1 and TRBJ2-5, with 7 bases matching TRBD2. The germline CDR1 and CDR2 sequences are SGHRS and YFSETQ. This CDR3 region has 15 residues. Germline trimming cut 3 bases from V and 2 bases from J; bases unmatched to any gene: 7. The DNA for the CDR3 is TGCGCCAGCAGCTCGGGACGCGGGGGACAAGAGACCCAGTACTTC. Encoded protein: CASSSGRGGQETQYF.

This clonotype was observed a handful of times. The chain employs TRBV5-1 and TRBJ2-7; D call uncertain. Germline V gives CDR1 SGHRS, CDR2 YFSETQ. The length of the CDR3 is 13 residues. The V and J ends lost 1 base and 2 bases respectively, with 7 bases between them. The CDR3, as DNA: TGCGCCAGCAGCTTGTCCAGAACCTACGAGCAGTACTTC. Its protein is CASSLSRTYEQYF.

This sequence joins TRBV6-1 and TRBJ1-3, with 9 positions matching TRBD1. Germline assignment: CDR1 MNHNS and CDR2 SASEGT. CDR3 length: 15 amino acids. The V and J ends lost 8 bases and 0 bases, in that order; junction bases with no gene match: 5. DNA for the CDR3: TGTGCCAGCGACAGGGGGTCAATCTCTGGAAACACCATATATTTT. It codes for CASDRGSISGNTIYF.

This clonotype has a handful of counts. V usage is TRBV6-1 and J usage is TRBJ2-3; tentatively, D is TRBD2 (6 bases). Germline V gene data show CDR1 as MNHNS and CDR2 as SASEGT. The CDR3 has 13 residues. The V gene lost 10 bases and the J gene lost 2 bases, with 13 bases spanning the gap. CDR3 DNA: TGTGCCACCCGGGGGAGATACACAGATACGCAGTATTTT. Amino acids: CATRGRYTDTQYF.